The clone carrying this TCR beta chain was found many times. Antigen specificity is unknown. Described time point: patch test 2, 6 weeks after DPC sensitization. Sample treatment: therapeutic diphenylcyclopropenone sensitization with weekly scalp DPC. Original processing notes: With a range of about 23,224 to 700,000, the median per sample was 95,638 TCRs. TCRdb used MiXCR to reprocess the RACE reads, holding one entry per CDR3 protein. These V and J calls derive from TCRdb rather than the authors' analysis. The sample consists of about 96,000 distinct CDR3 sequences, about 9.3% of them appearing once. The V end was cut by 4 bases, the J end by 5 bases, with 5 bases between. Germline-derived CDR1 and CDR2 are LGHNA and YNFKEQ. The CDR3 spans 12 residues. This sample stems from a study of human T cells and chemical hapten exposure. Study-wide context: Per-sample variation in TCR yield stemmed mainly from small pooled library volume differences.

Overall study findings and caveats: TCRs whose frequency exceeded 1 in 1000 remained the same following DPC sensitization. Because they had alopecia, donors may respond immunologically unlike healthy people.

This clonotype was obtained from a woman in her 40s with alopecia areata. Some clones in this sample may be carry-over from other donors' samples. The V and J genes are TRBV4-2 and TRBJ1-4; no definite D call. Here the sequenced sample was whole blood, taken in connection with sensitization to the hapten diphenylcyclopropenone (DPC). The CDR3 region has the DNA TGTGCCAGCAGCCCGCAGAATGAAAAACTGTTTTTT. This gives the protein CASSPQNEKLFF.